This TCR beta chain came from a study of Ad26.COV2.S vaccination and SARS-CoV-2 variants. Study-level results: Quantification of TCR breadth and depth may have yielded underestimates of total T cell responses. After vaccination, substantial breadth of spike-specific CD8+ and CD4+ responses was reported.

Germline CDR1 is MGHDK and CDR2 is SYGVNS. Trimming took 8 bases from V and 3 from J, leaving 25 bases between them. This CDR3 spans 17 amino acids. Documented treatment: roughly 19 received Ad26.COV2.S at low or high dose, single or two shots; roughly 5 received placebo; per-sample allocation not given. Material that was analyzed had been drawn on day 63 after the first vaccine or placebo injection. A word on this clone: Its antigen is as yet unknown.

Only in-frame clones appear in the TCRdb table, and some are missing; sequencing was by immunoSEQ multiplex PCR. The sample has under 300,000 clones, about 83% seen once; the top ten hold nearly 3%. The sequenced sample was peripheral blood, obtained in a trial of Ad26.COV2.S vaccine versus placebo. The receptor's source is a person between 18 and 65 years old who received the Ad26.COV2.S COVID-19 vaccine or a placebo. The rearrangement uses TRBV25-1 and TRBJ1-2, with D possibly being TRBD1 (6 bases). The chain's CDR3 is CASSDSRPTQTYYGYTF. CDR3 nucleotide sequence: TGTGCCAGCTCGGACAGCCGTCCAACTCAAACATACTATGGCTACACCTTC.